One T cell receptor beta chain is described in this entry. Its antigen has not been determined. It has no much larger one-base neighbor in the sample; base qualities were not kept. The Qiagen DNeasy kit was used to extract genomic DNA both from unsorted PBMCs and from the negatively selected CD4+ and CD8+ fractions. TCR beta CDR3 regions were amplified by immunoSEQ multiplex PCR using primers annealing to V and J segments. Amplification bias was minimized using a synthetic immune receptor repertoire, and residual bias was removed computationally after sequencing. As for how the authors treated the data: Custom Python scripts were used to quantify repertoire diversity as the Shannon entropy index. Unsorted, CD4+ and CD8+ repertoires were analyzed separately, except for combined analyses in which CD4+ and CD8+ sequences were merged in silico. Clonal expansion was defined as a frequency increase of at least 2-fold after treatment compared with C1D1, and clones undetected at baseline were assigned a pseudocount of 0.5. Singleton clones were defined as clones with 0 or 1 copy at C1D1, and non-singleton clones were defined as clones with 2 or more copies. Clones expanded in unsorted samples were assigned a CD4+, CD8+ or unknown annotation through matching of protein sequences in sorted samples from the same patient. Diversity changes from C1D1 to C4D1 were tested in paired samples using Wilcoxon tests. TCRdb mirrors the immuneACCESS table, restricted to in-frame sequences. Some clones are absent from its copies; in checked studies, under half trace to an unresolved V gene, and the reason for the others is unknown. V and J calls and clone size are as listed in that table; D and trimming were resolved from the DNA. Within this sample are 15,000 to 20,000 clones, with approximately 83% of them counted one time only. The ten most abundant clones make up roughly 13% of the sample.

Its CDR3 holds 18 amino acids, cysteine through phenylalanine. The kept DNA is CDR3 alone, 54 bases in frame from the first base. The germline V gene sets CDR1 to SGHVS and CDR2 to FQNEAQ. V lost 1 base and J lost 0 bases, and the count of bases not matched to a germline gene is 9. The sample comes from a study of PD-1 blockade in classical Hodgkin lymphoma (dated by TCRdb to between 2020 and 2021). Study-wide context: Nivolumab dosing was 3 mg/kg intravenously every 2 weeks, continuing until either disease progression or unacceptable toxicity. The study used TCR beta sequencing and CyTOF to define a peripheral blood immune signature of response to PD-1 blockade in classical Hodgkin lymphoma.

What the study reported, not specific to this receptor: Among trial patients, those achieving complete response had baseline diversity similar to that of newly diagnosed patients, while diversity was significantly lower in partial responders and progressors. Diversity was lower in patients who began nivolumab less than 1 year after ASCT, so these patients were left out of later analyses to avoid confounding by immune reconstitution. Baseline TCR diversity was reported to be lower in newly diagnosed patients than in healthy donors, and even lower in relapsed/refractory patients. A significant rise by C4D1 was seen in CD4+ but not CD8+ TCR diversity (p=0.0027 vs p=0.16), with the rise being most apparent in complete responders (p=0.02). The study was restricted to a single clinical trial cohort, and the causes of repertoire differences, possibly disease activity or prior therapy, were left undefined.

The time point label, read with the paper, signifies: cycle 4 day 1 (C4D1), after less than 7 weeks of nivolumab. Every trial patient had relapsed following autologous stem cell transplantation, and prior brentuximab vedotin exposure was what differed among cohorts A, B and C. The trial cohort included fewer than 65 patients with relapsed/refractory classical Hodgkin lymphoma, and each patient had a best overall response of complete response, partial response or progressive disease. Trial patients were treated with single-agent nivolumab in the multi-cohort phase II CheckMate 205 trial. Best overall response was determined by an independent review committee according to the 2007 International Working Group response criteria. Trial PBMCs were collected just before the start of nivolumab (C1D1) and during therapy at cycle 2 day 1 and cycle 4 day 1. Peripheral blood was collected in 8 mL Vacutainer Cell Preparation Tubes, from which PBMCs were isolated by centrifugation and then cryopreserved.

This receptor was taken from a human donor with classical Hodgkin lymphoma. Here the chain combines TRBV7-8 and TRBJ1-3; 7 junctional bases match TRBD1. The specimen was peripheral blood mononuclear cells (PBMCs), collected before the fourth cycle of nivolumab. The bases read TGTGCCAGCAGCTTAGATCGGCCAGGGGGAACCTCTGGAAACACCATATATTTT. It is translated as CASSLDRPGGTSGNTIYF.